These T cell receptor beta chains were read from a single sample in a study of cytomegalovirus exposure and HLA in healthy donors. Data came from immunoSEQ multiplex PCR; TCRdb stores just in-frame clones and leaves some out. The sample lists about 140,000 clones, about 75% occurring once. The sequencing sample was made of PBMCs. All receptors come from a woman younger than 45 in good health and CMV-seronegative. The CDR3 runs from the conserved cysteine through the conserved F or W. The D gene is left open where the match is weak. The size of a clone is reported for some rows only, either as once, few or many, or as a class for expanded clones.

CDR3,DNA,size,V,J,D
CASSKEGAVGQPQHF,TGTGCCAGTAGTAAAGAGGGGGCGGTTGGTCAGCCCCAGCATTTT,-,TRBV19,TRBJ1-5,TRBD1
CALGGVSYNEQFF,TGTGCCTTAGGGGGGGTAAGCTACAATGAGCAGTTCTTC,-,TRBV5-8,TRBJ2-1,-
CASTVTGGLNYGYTF,TGTGCCAGCACCGTAACAGGGGGACTTAACTATGGCTACACCTTC,once,TRBV6-1,TRBJ1-2,TRBD1
CASSPLSGGAYNEQFF,TGTGCCAGCAGCCCCTTAAGCGGGGGGGCGTACAATGAGCAGTTCTTC,-,TRBV5-6,TRBJ2-1,TRBD2
CSARTGQIAEAFF,TGCAGCGCTCGGACAGGGCAAATTGCTGAAGCTTTCTTT,-,TRBV29-1,TRBJ1-1,TRBD1
CASLRDRGDHQPQHF,TGTGCCAGCTTAAGGGACAGGGGTGACCATCAGCCCCAGCATTTT,-,TRBV2,TRBJ1-5,TRBD1
CASSGPGGRETQYF,TGTGCCAGCAGCGGCCCAGGGGGCCGGGAGACCCAGTACTTC,-,TRBV9,TRBJ2-5,TRBD1
CASSYRRQPYEQYF,TGTGCCAGCAGTTACCGCCGACAGCCCTACGAGCAGTACTTC,few,TRBV6-5,TRBJ2-7,-
CASSRFPGTGVGKIYGYTF,TGTGCCAGCAGCCGATTTCCCGGGACAGGTGTCGGCAAAATCTATGGCTACACCTTC,-,TRBV13,TRBJ1-2,TRBD1
CASSPNSGSYGYTF,TGTGCCAGTAGTCCAAACTCGGGATCCTATGGCTACACCTTC,-,TRBV19,TRBJ1-2,-
CASSPIFAGQTGTSGNTIYF,TGTGCCAGCTCACCAATATTCGCGGGTCAGACAGGGACCTCTGGAAACACCATATATTTT,-,TRBV18,TRBJ1-3,TRBD1
CASSLLTGNTEAFF,TGTGCCAGCAGTTTACTTACAGGGAACACTGAAGCTTTCTTT,-,TRBV28,TRBJ1-1,-
CASSYGNYGYTF,TGTGCCAGCAGCTACGGTAACTATGGCTACACCTTC,-,TRBV11-2,TRBJ1-2,-
CASSLRQGGIHGYTF,TGTGCCAGCAGCTTACGCCAGGGCGGAATCCATGGCTACACCTTC,-,TRBV13,TRBJ1-2,-
CASRDLLTGSYEQYF,TGTGCCAGCAGGGACCTACTGACAGGATCCTACGAGCAGTACTTC,large,TRBV2,TRBJ2-7,-
CASFHSNQPQHF,TGTGCCAGCTTTCATAGCAATCAGCCCCAGCATTTT,-,TRBV27,TRBJ1-5,-
CASSIPGQGVYGYTF,TGTGCCAGTAGTATTCCGGGACAGGGTGTATATGGCTACACCTTC,-,TRBV19,TRBJ1-2,TRBD1
CASSAEASNQPQHF,TGTGCCAGCAGCGCGGAGGCAAGCAATCAGCCCCAGCATTTT,-,TRBV6-4,TRBJ1-5,-
CASSPSQGGTNEKLFF,TGCGCCAGCAGCCCTTCGCAGGGTGGAACTAATGAAAAACTGTTTTTT,few,TRBV4-1,TRBJ1-4,-
CAARDSSTDTQYF,TGTGCCGCGAGGGACAGCAGCACAGATACGCAGTATTTT,few,TRBV10-3,TRBJ2-3,TRBD1
CASSYSRQGDTEAFF,TGTGCCAGCAGTTACTCTCGGCAGGGGGACACTGAAGCTTTCTTT,-,TRBV6-5,TRBJ1-1,TRBD1
CASSLSGVEKLFF,TGTGCCAGCAGCTTGAGCGGGGTCGAAAAACTGTTTTTT,once,TRBV5-6,TRBJ1-4,-